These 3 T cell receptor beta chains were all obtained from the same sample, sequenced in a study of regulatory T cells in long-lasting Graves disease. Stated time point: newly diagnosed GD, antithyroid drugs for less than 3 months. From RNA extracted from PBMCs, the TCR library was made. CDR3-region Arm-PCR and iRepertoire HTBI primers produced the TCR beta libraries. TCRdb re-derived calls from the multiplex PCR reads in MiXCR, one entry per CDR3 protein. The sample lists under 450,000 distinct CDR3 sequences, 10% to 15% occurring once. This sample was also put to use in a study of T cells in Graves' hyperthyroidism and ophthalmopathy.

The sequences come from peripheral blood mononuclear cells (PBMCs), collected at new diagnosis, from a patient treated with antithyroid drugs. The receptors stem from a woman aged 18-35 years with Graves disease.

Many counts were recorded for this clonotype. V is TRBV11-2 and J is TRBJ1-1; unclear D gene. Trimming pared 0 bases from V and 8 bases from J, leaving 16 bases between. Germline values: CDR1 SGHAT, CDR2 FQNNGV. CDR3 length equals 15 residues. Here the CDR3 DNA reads TGTGCCAGCAGCTTAGAAAGCGGATTTTTGGGAGAAGCTTTCTTT. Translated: CASSLESGFLGEAFF.

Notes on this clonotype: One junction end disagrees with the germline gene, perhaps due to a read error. The CDR3 protein is CASSTQAKTGELFF. The CDR3 DNA is TGTGCCAGTAGTACACAAGCGAAAACCGGGGAGCTGTTTTTT. This rearrangement joins TRBV19 to TRBJ2-2; D uncertain. Germline CDR1 reads LNHDA; CDR2 reads SQIVND (reference sequence). The CDR3 runs to 14 residues.

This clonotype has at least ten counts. The CDR3 DNA is TGTGCCAGCAGCCTCCTAGCGGGAGGGCCTCGGAATGAGCAGTTCTTC. Its protein product is CASSLLAGGPRNEQFF. The chain combines TRBV3-1 with TRBJ2-1, with 12 positions matching TRBD2. This CDR3 has 16 amino acids. The junction had 8 bases not matched to a gene; V was cut back by 4 bases and J by 7 bases. CDR1 LGHDT and CDR2 YNNKEL come from the germline V gene (reference sequence).